A selection of T cell receptor beta chains follows, all from one sample in a study of shared clonotypes between healthy human individuals. Clones were sequenced by immunoSEQ multiplex PCR, and TCRdb holds only the in-frame ones, with some missing. The sample lists 1,400,000 or so clones; less than 99% were seen once. Sequencing was carried out using naive CD4+ T cells sorted from blood. The receptor set was obtained from a man aged 30 to 45 in good health. CDR3s leave out the opening cysteine and the closing phenylalanine or tryptophan. The size field is filled for only some rows; it gives once, few, many or a size class.

ASSTRTSGANVLT,TRBV9,13,-
ASSRGLAGFDDEQF,TRBV10-1,14,-
ASSSKSGARNTEAF,TRBV7-9,14,-
ASSLGAANTGELF,TRBV7-7,13,-
ATSRAGNEQF,TRBV15,10,-
ASSQLLAGGLKTQY,TRBV6-6,14,-
ASSPRTSGANTGELF,TRBV18,15,-
ASSRGPDTQY,TRBV6-5,10,-
ASSLGGLAGEINEQF,TRBV7-9,15,-
AWLYSTGRNTEAF,TRBV30,13,-
ASSLWRERGNEQF,TRBV28,13,-
ASSWGHLGGNQPQH,TRBV5-8,14,-
ASSIYGTTGELF,TRBV5-1,12,-
ASSLEDRVNEQF,TRBV11-2,12,-
ANSLGGSSTDTQY,TRBV2,13,-
ASRPISGTSTDTQY,TRBV27,14,-
ASSFRTATNYGYT,TRBV5-5,13,-
ASSLDYPPFGEQF,TRBV5-1,13,-
ASRRGTLTEAF,TRBV6-1,11,-
ASSPRTSGIHEQY,TRBV18,13,-
SVYGQGAYEQY,TRBV29-1,11,-
ASSIETSGSTNEQF,TRBV19,14,-
ASSLLGTLAGSTDTQY,TRBV13,16,-
ASSPFILTYEQY,TRBV6-6,12,-
ASSLRLAGRTYEQY,TRBV27,14,-
ASSLVVSGTGELF,TRBV7-6,13,-
ASSSRGATNEKLF,TRBV7-9,13,-
AWSVLGGRTYEQY,TRBV30,13,-
ASSSLRVREQY,TRBV11-2,11,-
ASSVGEHYTEAF,TRBV9,12,-
ASSYSAHNEQF,TRBV6-5,11,-
ASSFIPTNYGYT,TRBV27,12,-
ASDRAGVTEAF,TRBV9,11,-
SVGMGLAGSSYEQY,TRBV29-1,14,-
ASRGQGASTEAF,TRBV5-1,12,-
ASSKLADAYEQY,TRBV27,12,-
ATSRGRSLNTEAF,TRBV15,13,-
ASSLLGGRPYNEQF,TRBV28,14,-
SVVSQRETQY,TRBV29-1,10,-
ASSLGVSAEQY,TRBV18,11,-
ASSARTAYEQY,TRBV7-9,11,-
ASSPRGLRNEQF,TRBV7-2,12,-
ASSQETSESYEQY,TRBV14,13,-
ASSLGLSYGYT,TRBV5-1,11,-
ASSYSNSRSEQY,TRBV6-5,12,-
ASSSPFYEQY,TRBV5-6,10,-
ASSEQNLFYGYT,TRBV25-1,12,once
ASRLGQNYGYT,TRBV28,11,-
ASSFPGRISGANVLT,TRBV28,15,-
ASSHSGTFYEQY,TRBV14,12,-
ASSLAVYPRNTEAF,TRBV7-2,14,-
ASRPQGAGETQY,TRBV25-1,12,-
ASSSLGGAPTGELF,TRBV5-1,14,-
ASSTIGYEQF,TRBV2,10,-
ASSSIPDTEQF,TRBV7-9,11,once
ASSGRKVSYNEQF,TRBV27,13,-
ASSQELQSYEQY,TRBV4-3,12,once
ASSFEGPVGYGYT,TRBV28,13,-
ASTRTGGAGWLVNTEAF,TRBV27,17,-